A selection of T cell receptor beta chains follows, all from one sample in a study of PD-1 blockade in classical Hodgkin lymphoma. Clones were read by immunoSEQ multiplex PCR, and TCRdb kept only the in-frame ones, dropping some. The profile shows 20,000 to 30,000 clones, roughly three quarters of them singletons. Here the sequenced sample was peripheral blood mononuclear cells (PBMCs), taken at baseline. The receptor source for this set is a human donor with classical Hodgkin lymphoma. The CDR3 runs from the conserved cysteine through the conserved F or W. A D gene is named only where the DNA matches it firmly. Clone size is stated in some rows and not others, as once, few, many or a class when expanded.

abundance	d_gene	v_gene	j_gene	len	CDR3nt	CDR3aa
once	-	TRBV29-1	TRBJ1-3	14	TGCAGCGTTGCCCTGACAGGAGCAGGAAACACCATATATTTT	CSVALTGAGNTIYF
few	-	TRBV9	TRBJ2-2	18	TGTGCCAGCAGCCCACACAGCGGGCCCCCCGCGAACACCGGGGAGCTGTTTTTT	CASSPHSGPPANTGELFF
-	TRBD2	TRBV19	TRBJ2-7	15	TGTGCCAGTAGTATGTCTTTAGGGGAGGGCTACGAGCAGTACTTC	CASSMSLGEGYEQYF
-	-	TRBV7-3	TRBJ2-1	14	TGTGCCAGCAGCCCAAAGGAAGGCCCCAATGAGCAGTTCTTC	CASSPKEGPNEQFF
-	-	TRBV7-9	TRBJ2-3	14	TGTGCCAGCAGCTTAGTTAGCTCCGGAGATACGCAGTATTTT	CASSLVSSGDTQYF
-	-	TRBV5-1	TRBJ2-3	15	TGCGCCAGCAGCTTGTGGGGTCGGAGCACAGGTACGCAGTATTTT	CASSLWGRSTGTQYF
few	TRBD1	TRBV2	TRBJ2-6	18	TGTGCCAGCAGGCTGTCCCGGGACAGGTGGGCTGGGGCCAACGTCCTGACTTTC	CASRLSRDRWAGANVLTF
-	TRBD2	TRBV7-2	TRBJ2-2	17	TGTGCCAGCAGCTTTAGGACTAGTTCTCTTAACACCGGGGAGCTGTTTTTT	CASSFRTSSLNTGELFF
once	TRBD2	TRBV19	TRBJ2-1	15	TGTGCCAGTAGTCCGACTAGCGGGGCTGCGAATGAGCAGTTCTTC	CASSPTSGAANEQFF
-	-	TRBV30	TRBJ1-2	14	TGTGCCTGGAATTCAGGGTTGGGGGGCTATGGCTACACCTTC	CAWNSGLGGYGYTF
few	-	TRBV28	TRBJ2-2	15	TGTGCCAGCAGTTTATGGGGCGGGGCGGCCGGGGAGCTGTTTTTT	CASSLWGGAAGELFF
-	-	TRBV11-2	TRBJ2-1	18	TGTGCCAGCAGCTTAGATTCAGCTAGGGTAGTAGCCTACAATGAGCAGTTCTTC	CASSLDSARVVAYNEQFF
-	-	TRBV29-1	TRBJ1-1	11	TGCAGCGTTGGGGGGGGGTCTGAAGCTTTCTTT	CSVGGGSEAFF
-	-	TRBV7-7	TRBJ2-6	18	TGTGCCAGCAGCAGCCAGCCTGTGCCACAAAGTCGGGCCAACGTCCTGACTTTC	CASSSQPVPQSRANVLTF
-	-	TRBV9	TRBJ1-2	15	TGTGCCAGCAGCGTAGGTAGGCGAACTAACTATGGCTACACCTTC	CASSVGRRTNYGYTF
-	-	TRBV27	TRBJ1-2	12	TGTGCCAGCAAAGACGGGATCTATGGCTACACCTTC	CASKDGIYGYTF
-	TRBD1	TRBV28	TRBJ2-5	14	TGTGCCAGCTCCGACAGGGGAGGACAAGAGACCCAGTACTTC	CASSDRGGQETQYF
once	-	TRBV27	TRBJ1-1	13	TGTGCCAGCAGTTTTGCTGGGAACACTGAAGCTTTCTTT	CASSFAGNTEAFF
-	-	TRBV21-1	TRBJ1-3	16	TGTGCCAGCAGCAAGGGTTGGAAACACTCTGGAAACACCATATATTTT	CASSKGWKHSGNTIYF
few	-	TRBV7-2	TRBJ2-1	12	TGTGCCAGCAGCACGCAAATCAATGAGCAGTTCTTC	CASSTQINEQFF
-	TRBD1	TRBV4-3	TRBJ1-3	15	TGCGCCAGCAGCCGAGGGACAGAATCAGGAAACACCATATATTTT	CASSRGTESGNTIYF
-	-	TRBV19	TRBJ2-1	13	TGTGCCAGTAGTATTTCAGGGTGGGGTGAGCAGTTCTTC	CASSISGWGEQFF
-	TRBD1	TRBV2	TRBJ1-1	14	TGTGCCAGCAGGGCCGGACAGGGGGGCCTTGAAGCTTTCTTT	CASRAGQGGLEAFF
-	-	TRBV7-6	TRBJ2-5	12	TGTGCCAGCAGCTTAGTCACGGAGACCCAGTACTTC	CASSLVTETQYF
-	-	TRBV5-4	TRBJ1-1	11	TGTGCCAGCAGCTTGGACAGAGAAGCTTTCTTT	CASSLDREAFF
-	-	TRBV5-6	TRBJ2-1	13	TGTGCCGCAAGGACGGACCTCTACAATGAGCAGTTCTTC	CAARTDLYNEQFF
-	-	TRBV7-8	TRBJ2-7	13	TGTGCCAGCAGCTTAAGGGGCTACCACGAGCAGTACTTC	CASSLRGYHEQYF
-	-	TRBV2	TRBJ1-2	13	TGTGCCGGCAGCCGTCCGGGGCAGTCTGGCTACACCTTC	CAGSRPGQSGYTF
-	-	TRBV18	TRBJ2-7	15	TGTGCCAGCTCACTCTCGGACAGAAAGTCCTACGAGCAGTACTTC	CASSLSDRKSYEQYF
-	TRBD2	TRBV5-4	TRBJ2-5	16	TGTGCCAGCAGCTCCTTTGGGGTAGCGGGGGAAGAGACCCAGTACTTC	CASSSFGVAGEETQYF
medium-sized	-	TRBV29-1	TRBJ1-2	12	TGCAGCGTTGACGGCAGGGTCCATGGCTACACCTTC	CSVDGRVHGYTF
-	-	TRBV7-3	TRBJ2-7	14	TGTGCCAGCAGCTTAGCCGGGTTCCTCTACGAGCAGTACTTC	CASSLAGFLYEQYF
-	TRBD1	TRBV11-2	TRBJ2-7	17	TGTGCCAGCAGCCCATACCTTGGGACAGGGAGAAGTTACGAGCAGTACTTC	CASSPYLGTGRSYEQYF
-	-	TRBV7-8	TRBJ2-5	18	TGTGCCAGCAGCTTAGGGGAGGGTTGGTACAGGGGGGAGGAGACCCAGTACTTC	CASSLGEGWYRGEETQYF
-	-	TRBV9	TRBJ2-3	12	TGTGCCAGCAACTCCGGAGGGGGGCCGTTGTATTTT	CASNSGGGPLYF
-	-	TRBV25-1	TRBJ1-6	17	TGTGCCAGCAGTCCCTCATCCGGGACATTCGATTATTCACCCCTCCACTTT	CASSPSSGTFDYSPLHF
-	TRBD2	TRBV7-9	TRBJ2-7	15	TGTGCCAGCAGCTATGGCGCGGGGGGAGCCTACGAGCAGTACTTC	CASSYGAGGAYEQYF
-	TRBD1	TRBV2	TRBJ1-4	13	TGTGCCAGCAGTCGGGACAGAAATGAAAAACTGTTTTTT	CASSRDRNEKLFF
-	TRBD2	TRBV9	TRBJ2-7	15	TGTGCCAGCAGCGTAGGGGAGGGCCTCTCCTACGAGCAGTACTTC	CASSVGEGLSYEQYF
-	-	TRBV2	TRBJ1-2	13	TGTGCCAGCAGTGGACGGGGGGAGGGAGGCTACACCTTC	CASSGRGEGGYTF
-	TRBD1	TRBV6-6	TRBJ1-2	16	TGTGCCAGCAGCCCTATTATGACAGGGAGGGCGGAGGGCTACACCTTC	CASSPIMTGRAEGYTF
few	TRBD1	TRBV27	TRBJ2-7	14	TGTGCCAGCAGAGGACAGGGGGAATTCTACGAGCAGTACTTC	CASRGQGEFYEQYF
-	-	TRBV6-6	TRBJ1-1	14	TGTGCCAGCAGTTACTCGACTGGGGGCACTGAAGCTTTCTTT	CASSYSTGGTEAFF
-	-	TRBV9	TRBJ2-1	15	TGTGCCAGCAGCGTGGGGCGGGGGCCCTACAATGAGCAGTTCTTC	CASSVGRGPYNEQFF
-	TRBD1	TRBV28	TRBJ2-7	14	TGTGCCAGCAGTCCCTCCGGGACAGCCTACGAGCAGTACTTC	CASSPSGTAYEQYF
-	-	TRBV5-1	TRBJ1-1	13	TGCGCCAGCAGCACCCTGGCGGACACTGAAGCTTTCTTT	CASSTLADTEAFF
-	-	TRBV19	TRBJ1-1	13	TGTGCCAGTAGTAGGGGGGGGAACACTGAAGCTTTCTTT	CASSRGGNTEAFF
-	-	TRBV29-1	TRBJ2-6	17	TGCAGCGTTTTGGACAGGGAGGGCCGCTCTGGGGCCAACGTCCTGACTTTC	CSVLDREGRSGANVLTF
few	-	TRBV27	TRBJ1-2	15	TGTGCCAGCAGTCCCCTGAAAGACTTAAACTATGGCTACACCTTC	CASSPLKDLNYGYTF
-	TRBD1	TRBV5-1	TRBJ2-5	15	TGCGCCAGCAGCTTGAATGGACAGGCTACCAGGGCCCAGTACTTC	CASSLNGQATRAQYF
-	TRBD2	TRBV5-6	TRBJ2-5	15	TGTGCCAGCAGCTGGGGACTTCCCGGGGGGGAGACCCAGTACTTC	CASSWGLPGGETQYF
once	-	TRBV4-1	TRBJ2-1	12	TGCGCCAGCAGCCAAGTTGGGTTTGAGCAGTTCTTC	CASSQVGFEQFF
-	TRBD2	TRBV28	TRBJ2-7	15	TGTGCCAGCAGACTCGGACTAGACCCCTCCTACGAGCAGTACTTC	CASRLGLDPSYEQYF
-	TRBD2	TRBV4-1	TRBJ2-3	15	TGCGCCAGCAGCCAGACTAGCGGCATCACAGATACGCAGTATTTT	CASSQTSGITDTQYF
-	TRBD1	TRBV5-1	TRBJ2-5	15	TGCGCCAGCAGCTTGGGGACAGGGGGCGTTGAGACCCAGTACTTC	CASSLGTGGVETQYF
once	-	TRBV19	TRBJ1-2	13	TGTGCCAGTGGGGATCAGGGGCCTGGGGGCTACACCTTC	CASGDQGPGGYTF
-	TRBD2	TRBV6-6	TRBJ2-5	16	TGTGCCAGCATTCCCGAGTCCGGGGGGGGCCAAGAGACCCAGTACTTC	CASIPESGGGQETQYF